This T cell receptor beta chain came from a study of blood T cell repertoires in COVID-19. Looking at the study overall: The origin of the acute and convalescent COVID-19 samples was the United States, Italy and Spain. The analysed material was cDNA or gDNA that came from T cells, B-cell-depleted T cells, or PBMCs.

Using immunoSEQ multiplex PCR, the repertoire was profiled, and TCRdb retains in-frame clones only, with some absent. The sample holds tens of thousands of clones, over 75% seen once. Germline CDR1 reads LNHDA; CDR2 reads SQIVND (reference sequence). J lost 9 bases, V lost 6 bases, and 11 bases had no gene match. The CDR3 length is 16 residues. Source material: peripheral blood. This chain connects TRBV19 to TRBJ1-6, with TRBD1 matching over 10 bases. The sequence came from an elderly man with active COVID-19. The CDR3 DNA reads TGTGCCAGTAGCCTTTTTACCGGGACAGGGGTTTCACCCCTCCACTTT. Its protein product is CASSLFTGTGVSPLHF.